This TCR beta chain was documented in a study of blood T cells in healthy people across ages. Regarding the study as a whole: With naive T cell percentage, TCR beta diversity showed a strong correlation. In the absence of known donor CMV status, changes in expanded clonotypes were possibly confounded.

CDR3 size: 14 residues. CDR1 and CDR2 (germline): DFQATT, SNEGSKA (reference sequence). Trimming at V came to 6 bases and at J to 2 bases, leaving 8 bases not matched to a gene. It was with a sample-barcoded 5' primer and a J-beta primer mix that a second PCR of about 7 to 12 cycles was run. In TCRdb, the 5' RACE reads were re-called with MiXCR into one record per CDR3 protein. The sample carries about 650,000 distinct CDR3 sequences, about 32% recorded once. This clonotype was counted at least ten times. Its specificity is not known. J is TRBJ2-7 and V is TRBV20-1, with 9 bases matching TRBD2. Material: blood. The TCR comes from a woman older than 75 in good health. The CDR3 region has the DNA TGCAGTGCAGTCCCGGGACTAGCAACCTACGAGCAGTACTTC. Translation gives CSAVPGLATYEQYF.